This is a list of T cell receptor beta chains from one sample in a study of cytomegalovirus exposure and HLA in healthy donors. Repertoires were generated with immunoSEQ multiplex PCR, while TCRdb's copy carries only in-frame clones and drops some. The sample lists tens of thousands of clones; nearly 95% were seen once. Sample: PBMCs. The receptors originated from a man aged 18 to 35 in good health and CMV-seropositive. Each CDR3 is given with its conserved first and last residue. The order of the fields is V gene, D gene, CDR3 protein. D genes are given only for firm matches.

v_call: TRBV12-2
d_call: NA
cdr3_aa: CASRSPERENCHTQYF

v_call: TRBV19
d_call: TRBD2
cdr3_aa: CASSIGVSGSKGETQYF

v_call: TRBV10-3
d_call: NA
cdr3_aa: CASKRGNGNQPQHF

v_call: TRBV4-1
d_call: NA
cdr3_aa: CASSPLGSAATDTQYF

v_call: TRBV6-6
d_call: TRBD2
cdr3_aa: CASSTREGGNIQYF

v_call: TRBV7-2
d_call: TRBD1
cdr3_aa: CASSSTGKGYTF

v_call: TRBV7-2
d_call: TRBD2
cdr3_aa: CASSLVSGRSEQFF

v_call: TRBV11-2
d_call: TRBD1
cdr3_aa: CASSLTGAGNTIYF

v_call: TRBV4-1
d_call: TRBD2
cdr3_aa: CASSRWGGPADTQYF

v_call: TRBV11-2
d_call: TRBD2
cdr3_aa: CASSRGLAGYEQYF

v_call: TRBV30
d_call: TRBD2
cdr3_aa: CAWSVRGRVQETQYF

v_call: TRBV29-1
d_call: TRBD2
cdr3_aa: CSTLAGPYSYEQYF

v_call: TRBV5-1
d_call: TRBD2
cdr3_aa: CASSLGLGTSGSYEQYF

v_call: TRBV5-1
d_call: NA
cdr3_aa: CASSLLPGGQSSYEQYF

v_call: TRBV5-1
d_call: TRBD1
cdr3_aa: CASRSRDSLVKNEQFF

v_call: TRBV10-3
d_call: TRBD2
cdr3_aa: CAIRDSGRAPYNEQFF

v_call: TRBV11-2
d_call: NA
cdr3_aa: CASSLLGSSYEQYF

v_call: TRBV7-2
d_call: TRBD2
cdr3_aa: CASSLRDASGLAYEQYF

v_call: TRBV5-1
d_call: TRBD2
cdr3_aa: CASSLASGRYEQFF

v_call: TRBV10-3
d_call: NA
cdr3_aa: CAIGGSSYNEQFF

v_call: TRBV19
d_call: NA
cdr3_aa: CASSPGLLSSYEQYF

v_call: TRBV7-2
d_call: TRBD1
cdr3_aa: CASSSWTGNTEAFF

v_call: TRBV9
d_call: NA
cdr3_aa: CASSVDPSGSGTDTQYF

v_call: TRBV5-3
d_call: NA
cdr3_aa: CARSFLLLGIATYEQYF

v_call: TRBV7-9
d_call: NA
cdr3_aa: CASSLDDGDFYEQYF

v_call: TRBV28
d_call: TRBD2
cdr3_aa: CASSSPIGSGTYEQYF

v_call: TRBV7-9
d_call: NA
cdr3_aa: CASSLAQGEETQYF

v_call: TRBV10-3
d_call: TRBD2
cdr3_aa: CAISDAGLAVYNEQFF

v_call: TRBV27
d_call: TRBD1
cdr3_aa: CASSLRTGGVRYEQYF

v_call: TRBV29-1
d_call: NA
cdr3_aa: CSVEDRESSYNEQFF

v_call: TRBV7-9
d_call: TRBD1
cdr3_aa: CASSQVGQGHGYTF

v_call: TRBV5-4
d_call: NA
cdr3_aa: CASSNWGQRPGNTIYF

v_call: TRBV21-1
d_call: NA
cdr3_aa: CASSPKVQGLSSYEQYF

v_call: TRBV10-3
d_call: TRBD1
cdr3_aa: CAISGDRGREQYF

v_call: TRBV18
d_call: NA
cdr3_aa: CASSPGSKETQYF

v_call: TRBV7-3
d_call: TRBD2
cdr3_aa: CASSSQASGSTKDTQYF

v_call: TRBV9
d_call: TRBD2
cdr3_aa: CASSVGSVQGGRRGEQFF

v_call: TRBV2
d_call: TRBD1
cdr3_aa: CASSEDRGDADTQYF

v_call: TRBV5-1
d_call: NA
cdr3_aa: CASSFNQGWFTEAFF

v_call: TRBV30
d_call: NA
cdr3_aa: CAWSETIGGYGYTF

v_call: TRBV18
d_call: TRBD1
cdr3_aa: CASSPPTGGAGEQYF

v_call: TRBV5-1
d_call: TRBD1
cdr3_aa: CASSLGQGSSYEQYF

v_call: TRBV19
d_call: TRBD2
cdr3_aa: CAGRTSLGGELFF

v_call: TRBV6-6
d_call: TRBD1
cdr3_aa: CASSWSRGSTGNTIYF

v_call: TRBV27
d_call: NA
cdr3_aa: CASSLMAGQPQHF

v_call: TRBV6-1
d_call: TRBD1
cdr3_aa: CASTLRGQTNTEAFF

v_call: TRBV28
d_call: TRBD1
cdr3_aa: CASRGTGVNTGELFF